This TCR beta chain was obtained from a study of long-term antiretroviral therapy in people with HIV. Every specimen held between about 0.9-10 million cryopreserved PBMC. These were thawed and washed before DNA extraction. As to this clone: Antigen: not known.

The CDR3 is 12 residues long. The V and J ends lost 4 bases and 11 bases respectively, with 14 bases between them. Germline CDR1 and CDR2: MGHRA and YSYEKL. Sequencing relied on immunoSEQ assay v3.0, run at survey level. Measured with immunoSEQ multiplex PCR; TCRdb has only the in-frame clones, and not every one. This sample carries tens of thousands of clones, about 80% of them seen once, and the ten largest clones take 4.5% to 6%. Whole-study findings and limits: Every time point showed a repertoire led by clones expanded before ART. Post-ART, diversity grew, though it stayed under transplant donor control levels. CDR3 length ranges were narrower in HIV repertoires than in controls.

This TCR was recovered from a woman in her 30s with HIV. The rearrangement links TRBV4-1 to TRBJ1-1; D possibly corresponds to TRBD1 (5 bases). The sequenced sample was unsorted PBMCs, obtained 1.1 years before starting antiretroviral therapy. The DNA of the CDR3 is TGCGCCAGCAGCCCTCTCGTCGGGGGGGCTTTCTTT. The encoded protein is CASSPLVGGAFF.